The clone carrying this T cell receptor beta chain was detected only once. Its target is unknown. Sequencing was done on patients that had shown CD8+CD57+ cell expansion by flow cytometry. Every patient presented with severe acquired aplastic anemia. When blood sampling took place, the patients had received no therapy. The sample is drawn from a study of CD8+CD57+ T cells in acquired aplastic anemia. As for the study in general: Mean yield of DNA from sorted CD4+ and CD8+ cells was 2.5 to 4 ug. The study, taken as a whole, reports: Levels of CD8+ Simpson's diversity were not significantly distinct in patients versus controls.

Genomic DNA, serving as template, underwent TCR beta VDJ and CDR3 profiling. TCRdb recomputed calls from the reads with MiXCR, one row per CDR3 protein. Of roughly 120,000 distinct CDR3 sequences in the sample, 45% to 60% were seen once. Trimming took 8 bases from V and 7 from J, leaving 8 bases between them. The CDR3 extends over 11 amino acids. Material for sequencing was sorted CD4+, CD8+, or CD8+CD57+ T cells (not recorded which) from PBMCs. The sequence derives from a human donor with aplastic anemia. This chain links TRBV12-3 or TRBV12-4 with TRBJ2-2; D gene uncertain. The chain's CDR3 is CASHSFGELFF. CDR3 DNA sequence: TGTGCCAGCCACTCTTTCGGGGAGCTGTTTTTT.